The next 24 T cell receptor beta chains were all read from a single sample in a study of Graves' ophthalmopathy and Graves' hyperthyroidism. Amplifying from RNA transcripts, the study obtained TCR beta CDR3 regions. Amplification began with first-round RT-PCR using HTBI primers, then second-round multiplex PCR was performed. TCRdb reanalysed the multiplex PCR reads using MiXCR and keeps one entry per CDR3 protein. Of some 160,000 distinct CDR3 sequences listed, around 40% are singletons. Source material: peripheral blood. These receptors originate from a man aged 30 to 39 with Graves' ophthalmopathy.

The sample holds many counts of this clonotype. The chain combines TRBV7-2 with TRBJ1-6, with a possible D match to TRBD1 (5 bases). The CDR3 has 19 amino acids. V was pared by 0 bases and J by 7 bases, with 22 bases between. Per the germline V gene, CDR1 is SGHTA and CDR2 is FQGNSA. CDR3 in amino acids: CASSLALITGRGGNSPLHF. CDR3 DNA sequence: TGTGCCAGCAGCTTAGCCCTAATAACAGGCCGAGGAGGAAATTCACCCCTCCACTTT.

This clonotype came up many times. The chain has TRBV19 and TRBJ2-5; the D gene could be TRBD1 or TRBD2 (5 bases each). Germline lookup yields CDR1 LNHDA and CDR2 SQIVND (reference sequence). Trimming removed 10 bases from V and 5 bases from J, with 17 bases in between. The CDR3 runs 13 residues. CDR3 coding DNA: TGTGCCACCCTCGGGACGGGGCAGGAGACCCAGTACTTC. Protein product: CATLGTGQETQYF.

This clonotype showed up many times. The chain joins TRBV12-3 or TRBV12-4 to TRBJ1-1, with D tentatively TRBD1 (5 bases). Between the trimmed V and J ends, which lost 0 bases and 13 bases, there was a span of 15 bases. This CDR3 contains 13 residues. The CDR3 nucleotides read TGTGCCAGCAGTTTAGCAGGCAGGACACCGCTTTTCTTT. The encoded protein is CASSLAGRTPLFF.

This chain joins TRBV12-3 or TRBV12-4 and TRBJ1-2, with TRBD1 matching 11 bases. Trimming at V came to 0 bases and at J to 4 bases, leaving 4 bases not matched to a gene. The CDR3 consists of 16 residues. CDR3 amino acids: CASSLAGTGGTYGYTF. The DNA of the CDR3 is TGTGCCAGCAGTTTAGCGGGGACAGGGGGGACCTATGGCTACACCTTC.

This clonotype was picked up a small number of times. The genes are TRBV12-3 or TRBV12-4 and TRBJ1-1; 8 nucleotides match TRBD1. This CDR3 comprises 14 residues. Trimming at V came to 5 bases and at J to 4 bases, leaving 6 bases not matched to a gene. CDR3 sequence reads: CASSRQGRGTEAFF. The DNA of the CDR3 is TGTGCCAGCAGTCGACAGGGGCGGGGCACTGAAGCTTTCTTT.

This clonotype was counted many times. This sequence joins TRBV7-2 and TRBJ2-7, with D tentatively TRBD2 (5 bases). CDR1 and CDR2 (germline): SGHTA, FQGNSA. The CDR3 extends over 15 amino acids. The ends were cut back, 8 bases at V and 9 bases at J, with 26 bases in the middle. CDR3: CASRQPWTLLPGQYF. The CDR3 DNA follows: TGTGCCAGCCGCCAGCCGTGGACTCTCCTTCCCGGGCAGTACTTC.

The CDR3 sequence: CASSLYAGVDYEQYF. The CDR3 DNA follows: TGTGCCAGCAGCTTATACGCAGGGGTAGACTACGAGCAGTACTTC. J is TRBJ2-7 and V is TRBV11-3, with D possibly matching TRBD1 (6 bases). V was pared by 2 bases and J by 3 bases, with 14 bases between. CDR3 length: 15 amino acids. Germline CDR1 and CDR2: SGHNT and YENEEA.

The V gene is TRBV6-1, the J gene TRBJ1-1, with D perhaps TRBD1 (5 bases). V lost 3 bases, J lost 10 bases, and 12 bases lay in between. The CDR3 sequence is 12 residues long. Germline CDR1 is MNHNS and CDR2 is SASEGT. The CDR3 reads CASSDGGGSAFF. The CDR3 DNA sequence: TGTGCCAGCAGTGATGGGGGGGGATCAGCTTTCTTT.

The CDR3: CASSLLAFYEQYF. The CDR3 DNA follows: TGTGCCAGCAGCTTACTAGCGTTCTACGAGCAGTACTTC. The chain uses TRBV7-2 and TRBJ2-7, with TRBD2 as a possible D gene (6 bases). V gave up 2 bases and J gave up 3 bases, with 8 bases separating them. This CDR3 comprises 13 residues. Germline V lookup: CDR1 SGHTA, CDR2 FQGNSA. Variable domain in full (rest from reference TRBV7-2 and TRBJ2-7): GAGVSQSPSNKVTEKGKDVELRCDPISGHTALYWYRQSLGQGLEFLIYFQGNSAPDKSGLPSDRFSAERTGGSVSTLTIQRTQQEDSAVYLCASSLLAFYEQYFGPGTRLTVT.

The rearrangement joins TRBV7-9 to TRBJ1-1; maybe TRBD1 (6 bases). The CDR3 loop spans 13 amino acids. The V gene lost 7 bases and the J gene lost 1 base, with 10 bases spanning the gap. Germline lookup yields CDR1 SEHNR and CDR2 FQNEAQ (reference sequence). The CDR3 reads CASNPGQNTEAFF. In nucleotides, the CDR3 is TGTGCCAGCAATCCGGGACAGAACACTGAAGCTTTCTTT.

The table lists this clonotype with many counts. In nucleotides, the CDR3 is TGCAGCGTTCTCGGTGGTTACTCTGAAGCTTTCTTT. This translates into CSVLGGYSEAFF. The chain uses TRBV29-1 and TRBJ1-1; D unresolved. The CDR3 contains 12 residues. Germline V gene lookup returns CDR1 SQVTM and CDR2 ANQGSEA. The ends were cut back, 5 bases at V and 6 bases at J, with 13 bases in the middle.

The chain employs TRBV20-1 and TRBJ2-5, with a tentative D call TRBD1 (8 bases). The CDR3 length is 13 residues. The germline V gene has CDR1 DFQATT and CDR2 SNEGSKA (reference sequence). Trimming stripped 6 bases from V and 5 bases from J, with 16 bases between. The CDR3 reads CSAHDRGGETQYF. DNA for the CDR3: TGCAGTGCCCACGACAGGGGAGGGGAGACCCAGTACTTC.

This clonotype was observed once. This chain joins TRBV12-3 or TRBV12-4 and TRBJ1-6; 9 bases line up with TRBD1. The CDR3 is 12 residues long. Losses at the gene ends were 10 bases for V and 8 bases for J; bases not matched to a gene: 3. The CDR3 sequence: CATGTGYSPLHF. The CDR3 DNA is TGTGCCACCGGGACAGGGTATTCACCCCTCCACTTT.

This clonotype was counted ten times or more. The CDR3 DNA reads as TGCAGCTCTCTGGGGGGCACTAACTATGGCTACACCTTC. It yields the protein CSSLGGTNYGYTF. This chain uses TRBV29-1 with TRBJ1-2; weak D call: TRBD1 (6 bases). V shed 8 bases and J shed 0 bases, with 13 bases lying between them. The germline V gene has CDR1 SQVTM and CDR2 ANQGSEA. The CDR3 extends over 13 amino acids. Complete variable domain (other parts from reference TRBV29-1 and TRBJ1-2): SAVISQKPSRDICQRGTSLTIQCQVDSQVTMMFWYRQQPGQSLTLIATANQGSEATYESGFVIDKFPISRPNLTFSTLTVSNMSPEDSSIYLCSSLGGTNYGYTFGSGTRLTVV.

The rearrangement links TRBV6-1 to TRBJ2-7; the match to TRBD1 covers 7 bases. V was pared by 3 bases and J by 2 bases, with 4 bases of the junction left unmatched. The CDR3 has 14 amino acids. Looked up from germline, CDR1 is MNHNS and CDR2 is SASEGT. The CDR3 sequence is CASSDPGTAYEQYF. CDR3 sequence (DNA): TGTGCCAGCAGTGACCCCGGGACAGCCTACGAGCAGTACTTC.

The gene calls are TRBV6-1 and TRBJ2-7, with 11 nucleotides matching TRBD2. The J segment lost 3 bases and the V segment lost 6 bases, leaving 4 bases of the junction unmatched. The CDR3 extends over 14 amino acids. Per the germline V gene, CDR1 is MNHNS and CDR2 is SASEGT. CDR3: CASRGLAENYEQYF. CDR3 DNA: TGTGCCAGCAGGGGACTAGCGGAAAACTACGAGCAGTACTTC.

This clonotype was recorded many times. Here the CDR3 reads CASSVAPGLSYEQYF. In DNA form, the CDR3 reads TGTGCCAGCAGCGTAGCCCCGGGTCTAAGCTACGAGCAGTACTTC. The chain has TRBV9 and TRBJ2-7; D gene unclear. The CDR3 spans 15 residues. V was clipped by 0 bases and J by 3 bases, with 13 bases between them. Germline V gives CDR1 SGDLS, CDR2 YYNGEE.

This chain connects TRBV20-1 to TRBJ1-2; D remains unclear. Germline values: CDR1 DFQATT, CDR2 SNEGSKA (reference sequence). The length of the CDR3 is 10 residues. V lost 6 bases and J 4 bases, leaving 6 bases between the germline ends. The CDR3 sequence: CSAPSYGYTF. The DNA for the CDR3 is TGCAGTGCCCCCTCCTATGGCTACACCTTC.

Ten or more counts support this clonotype. The gene calls are TRBV6-2 or TRBV6-3 and TRBJ2-5; D might be TRBD1 (6 bases). The CDR3 spans 12 residues. Germline V lookup: CDR1 MNHEY, CDR2 SVGEGT. The V gene lost 10 bases and the J gene lost 1 base, with 10 bases spanning the gap. CDR3 nucleotides: TGTGCCATCGCGGACAGCCAAGAGACCCAGTACTTC. Protein sequence: CAIADSQETQYF.

This clonotype was picked up many times. J is TRBJ1-1 and V is TRBV10-3; D is possibly TRBD1 (5 bases). Germline assignment: CDR1 ENHRY and CDR2 SYGVKD. CDR3 size: 14 residues. The V gene lost 7 bases and the J gene lost 1 base, with 13 bases spanning the gap. This chain's CDR3 is CAITPGPPNTEAFF. DNA of the CDR3: TGTGCCATCACCCCGGGACCGCCGAACACTGAAGCTTTCTTT.

This clonotype was seen many times. This chain joins TRBV7-2 and TRBJ1-5; D is possibly TRBD1 (6 bases). Per germline, CDR1 SGHTA and CDR2 FQGNSA. This CDR3 has 13 amino acids. The V end was cut by 0 bases, the J end by 11 bases, with 11 bases between. The DNA of the CDR3 is TGTGCCAGCAGCTTAGCGGGGGCCTCGGCCCAGCATTTT. It translates to CASSLAGASAQHF.

This clonotype was found a few times. The junction shows a germline mismatch at one end, possibly a read error. The V gene is TRBV7-6, the J gene TRBJ2-2; 8 nucleotides match TRBD2. CDR3 size: 16 residues. CDR1 SGHVS and CDR2 FNYEAQ come from the germline V gene. The CDR3 region has the DNA TGTGCCAGCAGCGCCCCCGGGGGGGGCGGGACCGGGGAACTGTTTTTT. Translating it yields CASSAPGGGGTGELFF.

The chain employs TRBV12-3 or TRBV12-4 and TRBJ2-7; D is ambiguous. The CDR3 loop spans 14 amino acids. Trimming cost V 6 bases and J 2 bases, with 14 bases left between them. This CDR3 is CASRDSQLTYEQYF. The CDR3 DNA reads TGTGCCAGCAGAGACTCCCAGTTAACCTACGAGCAGTACTTC.

The chain is built from TRBV6-5 and TRBJ1-1; 7 nucleotides match TRBD1. The CDR3 totals 15 residues. Germline assignment: CDR1 MNHEY and CDR2 SVGAGI. With V trimmed by 2 bases and J by 8 bases, 11 bases remained unmatched. CDR3 coding DNA: TGTGCCAGCAGTTACGGCGACAGGGCAGGAGCGGAAGCTTTCTTT. Protein sequence: CASSYGDRAGAEAFF.